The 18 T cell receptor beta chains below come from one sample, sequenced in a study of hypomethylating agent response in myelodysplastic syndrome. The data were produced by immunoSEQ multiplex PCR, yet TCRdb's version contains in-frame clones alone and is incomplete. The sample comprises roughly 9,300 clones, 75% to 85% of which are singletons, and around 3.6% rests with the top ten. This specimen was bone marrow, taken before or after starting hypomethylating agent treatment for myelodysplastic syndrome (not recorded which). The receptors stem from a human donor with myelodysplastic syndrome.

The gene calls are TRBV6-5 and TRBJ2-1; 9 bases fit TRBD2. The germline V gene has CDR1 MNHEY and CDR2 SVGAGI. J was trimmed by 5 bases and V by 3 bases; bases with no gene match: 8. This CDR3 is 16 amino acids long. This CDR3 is CASSYTRLAVNNEQFF. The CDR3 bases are TGTGCCAGCAGTTATACCCGACTAGCGGTTAACAATGAGCAGTTCTTC.

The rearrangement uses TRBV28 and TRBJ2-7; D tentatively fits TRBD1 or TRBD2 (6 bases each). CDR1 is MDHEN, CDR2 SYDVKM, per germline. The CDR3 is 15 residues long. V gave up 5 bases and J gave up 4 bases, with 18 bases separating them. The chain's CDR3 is CASSPLGGARYEQYF. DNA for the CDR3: TGTGCCAGCAGTCCTCTGGGGGGCGCGAGGTACGAGCAGTACTTC.

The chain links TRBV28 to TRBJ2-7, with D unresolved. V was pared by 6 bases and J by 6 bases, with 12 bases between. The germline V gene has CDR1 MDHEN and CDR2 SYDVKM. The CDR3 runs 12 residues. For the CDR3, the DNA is TGTGCCAGCAGCTCTTTAGGCCCCGAGCAGTACTTC. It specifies CASSSLGPEQYF.

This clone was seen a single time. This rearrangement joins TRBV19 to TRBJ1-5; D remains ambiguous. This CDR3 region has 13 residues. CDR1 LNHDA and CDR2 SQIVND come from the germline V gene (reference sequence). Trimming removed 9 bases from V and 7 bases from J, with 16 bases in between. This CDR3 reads CASSGSGWQPQHF. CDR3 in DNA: TGTGCCAGCAGTGGCTCCGGGTGGCAGCCCCAGCATTTT.

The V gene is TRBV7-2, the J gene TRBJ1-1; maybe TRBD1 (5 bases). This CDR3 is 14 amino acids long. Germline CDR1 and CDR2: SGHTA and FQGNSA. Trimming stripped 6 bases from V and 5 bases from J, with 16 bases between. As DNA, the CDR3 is TGTGCCAGCAGGAGGGTGGGGCGAGCGACTGAAGCTTTCTTT. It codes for CASRRVGRATEAFF.

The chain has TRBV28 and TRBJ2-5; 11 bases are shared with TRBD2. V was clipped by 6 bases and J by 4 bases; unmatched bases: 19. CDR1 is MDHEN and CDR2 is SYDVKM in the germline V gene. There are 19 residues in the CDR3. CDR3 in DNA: TGTGCCAGCAGCCCATTCATTCGGCTAGCGGGAGGTTGGGGAGAGACCCAGTACTTC. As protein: CASSPFIRLAGGWGETQYF.

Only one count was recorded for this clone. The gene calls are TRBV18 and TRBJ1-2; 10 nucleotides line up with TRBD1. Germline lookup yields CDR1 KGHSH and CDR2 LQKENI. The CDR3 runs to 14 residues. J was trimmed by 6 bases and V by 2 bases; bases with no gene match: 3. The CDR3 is CASSPETGGDGYTF. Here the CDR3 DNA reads TGTGCCAGCTCACCAGAGACAGGGGGCGATGGCTACACCTTC. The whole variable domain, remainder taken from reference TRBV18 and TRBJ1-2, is NAGVMQNPRHLVRRRGQEARLRCSPMKGHSHVYWYRQLPEEGLKFMVYLQKENIIDESGMPKERFSAEFPKEGPSILRIQQVVRGDSAAYFCASSPETGGDGYTFGSGTRLTVV.

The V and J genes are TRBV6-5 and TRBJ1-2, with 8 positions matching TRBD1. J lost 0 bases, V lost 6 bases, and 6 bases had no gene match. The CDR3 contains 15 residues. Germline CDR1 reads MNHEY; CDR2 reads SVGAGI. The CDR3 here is CASSRGRVSNYGYTF. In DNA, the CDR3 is TGTGCCAGCAGCAGGGGGCGCGTTTCTAACTATGGCTACACCTTC.

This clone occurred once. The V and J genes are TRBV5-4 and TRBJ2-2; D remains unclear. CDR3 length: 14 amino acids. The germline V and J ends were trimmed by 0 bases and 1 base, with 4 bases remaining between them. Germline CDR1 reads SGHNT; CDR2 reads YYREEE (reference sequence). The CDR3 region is CASSLARNTGELFF. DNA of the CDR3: TGTGCCAGCAGCTTGGCCAGGAACACCGGGGAGCTGTTTTTT.

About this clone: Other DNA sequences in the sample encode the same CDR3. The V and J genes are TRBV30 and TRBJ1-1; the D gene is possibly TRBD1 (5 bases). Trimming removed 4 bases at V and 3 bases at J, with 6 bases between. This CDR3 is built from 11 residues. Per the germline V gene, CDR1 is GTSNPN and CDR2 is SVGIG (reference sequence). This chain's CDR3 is CAWTGYTEAFF. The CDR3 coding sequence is TGTGCCTGGACAGGGTACACTGAAGCTTTCTTT.

CDR3: CAWSVPVLPSTDTQYF. The CDR3 DNA reads as TGTGCCTGGAGTGTACCAGTACTCCCTAGCACAGATACGCAGTATTTT. This chain connects TRBV30 to TRBJ2-3; D gene ambiguous. Trimming took off 0 bases at V and 0 bases at J, with 13 bases between the two ends. The CDR3 has 16 residues. Germline assignment: CDR1 GTSNPN and CDR2 SVGIG (reference sequence).

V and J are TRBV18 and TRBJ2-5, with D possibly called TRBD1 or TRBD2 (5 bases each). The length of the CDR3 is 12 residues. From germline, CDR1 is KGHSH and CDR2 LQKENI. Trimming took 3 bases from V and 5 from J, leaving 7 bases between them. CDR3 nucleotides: TGTGCCAGCTCACCCGGGGACGAGACCCAGTACTTC. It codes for CASSPGDETQYF.

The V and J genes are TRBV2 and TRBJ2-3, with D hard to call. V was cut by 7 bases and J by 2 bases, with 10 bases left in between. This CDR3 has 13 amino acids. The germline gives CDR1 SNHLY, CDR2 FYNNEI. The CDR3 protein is CASMWHPTDTQYF. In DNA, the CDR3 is TGTGCCAGCATGTGGCATCCCACAGATACGCAGTATTTT. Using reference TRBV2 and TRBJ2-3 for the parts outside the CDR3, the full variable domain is EPEVTQTPSHQVTQMGQEVILRCVPISNHLYFYWYRQILGQKVEFLVSFYNNEISEKSEIFDDQFSVERPDGSNFTLKIRSTKLEDSAMYFCASMWHPTDTQYFGPGTRLTVL.

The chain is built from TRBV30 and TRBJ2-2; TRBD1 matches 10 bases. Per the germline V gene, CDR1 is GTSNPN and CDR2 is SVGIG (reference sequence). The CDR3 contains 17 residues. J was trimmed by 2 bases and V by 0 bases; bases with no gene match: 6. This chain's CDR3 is CAWSVPGTGANTGELFF. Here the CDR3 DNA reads TGTGCCTGGAGTGTACCCGGGACAGGGGCTAACACCGGGGAGCTGTTTTTT.

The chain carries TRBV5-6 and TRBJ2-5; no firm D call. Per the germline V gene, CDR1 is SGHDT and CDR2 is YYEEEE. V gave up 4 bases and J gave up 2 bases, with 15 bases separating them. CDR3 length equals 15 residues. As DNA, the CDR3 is TGTGCCAGCAGCCCCGGGCCCCGGGTGCAAGAGACCCAGTACTTC. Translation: CASSPGPRVQETQYF.

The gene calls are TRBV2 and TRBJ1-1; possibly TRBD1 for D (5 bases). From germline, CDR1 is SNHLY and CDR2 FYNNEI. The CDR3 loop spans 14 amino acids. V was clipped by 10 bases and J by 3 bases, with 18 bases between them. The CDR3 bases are TGTGCCACCTCCGGGACCCTGTCCTACACTGAAGCTTTCTTT. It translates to CATSGTLSYTEAFF.

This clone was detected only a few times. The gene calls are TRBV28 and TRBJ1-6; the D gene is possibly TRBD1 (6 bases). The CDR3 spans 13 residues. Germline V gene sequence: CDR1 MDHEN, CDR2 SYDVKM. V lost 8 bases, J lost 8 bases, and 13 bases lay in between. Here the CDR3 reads CASVGGGYSPLHF. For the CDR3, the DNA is TGTGCCAGCGTCGGAGGGGGGTATTCACCCCTCCACTTT.

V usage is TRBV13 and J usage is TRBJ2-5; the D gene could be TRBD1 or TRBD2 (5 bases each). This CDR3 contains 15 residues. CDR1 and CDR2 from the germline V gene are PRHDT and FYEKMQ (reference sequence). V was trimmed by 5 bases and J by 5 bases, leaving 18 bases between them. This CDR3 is CASSPLAGTVETQYF. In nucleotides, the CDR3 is TGTGCCAGCAGCCCCCTTGCAGGGACGGTCGAGACCCAGTACTTC.